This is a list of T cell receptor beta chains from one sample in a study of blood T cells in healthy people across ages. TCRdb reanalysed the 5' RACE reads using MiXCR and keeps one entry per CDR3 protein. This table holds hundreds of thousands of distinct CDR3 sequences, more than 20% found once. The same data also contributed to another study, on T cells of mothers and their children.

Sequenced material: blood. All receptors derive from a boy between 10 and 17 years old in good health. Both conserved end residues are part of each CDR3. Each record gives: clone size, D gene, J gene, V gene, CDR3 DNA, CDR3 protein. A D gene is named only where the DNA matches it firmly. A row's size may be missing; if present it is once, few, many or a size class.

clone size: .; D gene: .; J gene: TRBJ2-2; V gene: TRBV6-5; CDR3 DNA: TGTGCCAGCAGTTACTATGCGACCGGGGAGCTGTTTTTT; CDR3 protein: CASSYYATGELFF
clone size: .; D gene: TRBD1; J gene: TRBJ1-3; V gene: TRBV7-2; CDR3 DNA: TGTGCCAGCAGCTTAGGGACAGGAAGATCCTCTGGAAACACCATATATTTT; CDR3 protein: CASSLGTGRSSGNTIYF
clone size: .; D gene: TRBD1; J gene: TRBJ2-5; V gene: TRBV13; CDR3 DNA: TGTGCCAGCAGCTTATCACAGGGGATTTTCTTC; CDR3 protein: CASSLSQGIFF
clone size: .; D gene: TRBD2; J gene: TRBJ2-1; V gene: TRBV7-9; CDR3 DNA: TGTGCCAGCAAAGGGGAGGTGACTAGCGTCCTTCTCTCCTACAATGAGCAGTTCTTC; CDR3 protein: CASKGEVTSVLLSYNEQFF
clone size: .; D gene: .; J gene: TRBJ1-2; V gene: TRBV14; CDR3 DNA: TGTGCCAGCAGCCAAGCCCCCGGGGATTATGGCTACACCTTC; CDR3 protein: CASSQAPGDYGYTF
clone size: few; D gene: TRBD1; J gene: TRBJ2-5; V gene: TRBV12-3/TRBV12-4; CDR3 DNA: TGTGCCAGCAGTTCCACGACAGGGGAAGAGACCCAGTACTTC; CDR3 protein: CASSSTTGEETQYF
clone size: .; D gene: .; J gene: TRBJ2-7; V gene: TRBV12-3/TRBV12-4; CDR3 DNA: TGTGCCAGCAGTCAAAGGGGTGGGGGCAGGTACGAGCAGTACTTC; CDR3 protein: CASSQRGGGRYEQYF
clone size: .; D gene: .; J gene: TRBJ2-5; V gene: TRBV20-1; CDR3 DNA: TGCAGTGCTAGAGATCCTAACAAAGAGACCCAGTACTTC; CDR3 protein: CSARDPNKETQYF
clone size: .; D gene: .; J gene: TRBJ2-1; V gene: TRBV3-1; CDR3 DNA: TGTGCCAGCAGCCCAAGGCCCAATGAGCAGTTCTTC; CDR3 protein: CASSPRPNEQFF
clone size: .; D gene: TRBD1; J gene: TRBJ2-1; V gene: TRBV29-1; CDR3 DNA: TGCAGCGCCCCATTAGCAGACAGGGGGGGTCATGAGCAGTTCTTC; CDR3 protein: CSAPLADRGGHEQFF
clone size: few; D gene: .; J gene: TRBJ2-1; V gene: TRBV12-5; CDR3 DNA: TGTGCTACGGGGTGGGGTCCCAATGAGCAGTTCTTC; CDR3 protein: CATGWGPNEQFF
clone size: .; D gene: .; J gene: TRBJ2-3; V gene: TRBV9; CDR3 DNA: TGTGCCAGCAGTGTTCGAACCCAGGGAGGCACAGATACGCAGTATTTT; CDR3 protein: CASSVRTQGGTDTQYF
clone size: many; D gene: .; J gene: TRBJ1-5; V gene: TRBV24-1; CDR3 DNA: TGTGCCACCAGTGATTCCATATACAATCAGCCCCAGCATTTT; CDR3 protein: CATSDSIYNQPQHF
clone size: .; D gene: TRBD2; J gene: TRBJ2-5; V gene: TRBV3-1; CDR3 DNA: TGTGCCAGCAGCCAAGATCGGACTAGCGGGAGGAGGATGGAGACCCAGTACTTC; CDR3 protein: CASSQDRTSGRRMETQYF
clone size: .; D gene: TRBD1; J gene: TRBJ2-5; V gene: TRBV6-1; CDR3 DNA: TGTGCCAGCAGTCGGAAGCCGCGACAGGGACCAGGAGAGACCCAGTACTTC; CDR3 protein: CASSRKPRQGPGETQYF
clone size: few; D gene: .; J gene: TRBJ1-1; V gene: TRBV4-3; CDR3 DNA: TGCGCCAGCAGCCAAGAGAAGGAATTGAACACTGAAGCTTTCTTT; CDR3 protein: CASSQEKELNTEAFF
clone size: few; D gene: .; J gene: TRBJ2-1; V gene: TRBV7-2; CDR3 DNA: TGTGCCAGCAGCTTACTCGCGGGAACCGCCTACAATGAGCAGTTCTTC; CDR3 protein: CASSLLAGTAYNEQFF
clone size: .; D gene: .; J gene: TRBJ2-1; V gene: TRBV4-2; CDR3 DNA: TGTGCCAGCCGCCAGGAGGAGAACTACAATGAGCAGTTCTTC; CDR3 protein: CASRQEENYNEQFF
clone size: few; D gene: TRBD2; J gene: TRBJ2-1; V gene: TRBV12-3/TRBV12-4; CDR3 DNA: TGTGCCAGCAGCTCTACTAGCGGGAGAGTGAATGAGCAGTTCTTC; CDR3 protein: CASSSTSGRVNEQFF
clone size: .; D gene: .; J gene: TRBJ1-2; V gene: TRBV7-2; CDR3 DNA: TGTGCCAGCAGCTTAGCCTTGGGGACTAACTATGGCTACACCTTC; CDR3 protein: CASSLALGTNYGYTF
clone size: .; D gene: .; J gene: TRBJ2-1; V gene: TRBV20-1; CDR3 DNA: TGCAGTGCTAGTTTTGTGCGGGACAACAATGAGCAGTTCTTC; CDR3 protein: CSASFVRDNNEQFF
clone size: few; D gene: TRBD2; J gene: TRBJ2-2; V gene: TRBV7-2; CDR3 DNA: TGTGCCAGCAGCTCCCCTAAGCGGGGGGGCACCGGGGAGCTGTTTTTT; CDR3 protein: CASSSPKRGGTGELFF
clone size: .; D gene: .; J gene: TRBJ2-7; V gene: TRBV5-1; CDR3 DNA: TGCGCCAGCCGGGCCGCGTGGGTCGGCGAGCAGTACTTC; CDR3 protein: CASRAAWVGEQYF
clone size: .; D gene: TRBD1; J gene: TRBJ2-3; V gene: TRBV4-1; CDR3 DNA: TGCGCCAGCAGCCAAGGGACAGGGAGCACAGATACGCAGTATTTT; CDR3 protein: CASSQGTGSTDTQYF
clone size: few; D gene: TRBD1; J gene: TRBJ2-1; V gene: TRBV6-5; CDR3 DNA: TGTGCCAGCAGTCGCTCCGGGACAGACTACAATGAGCAGTTCTTC; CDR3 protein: CASSRSGTDYNEQFF
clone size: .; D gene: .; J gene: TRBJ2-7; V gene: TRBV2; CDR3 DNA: TGTGCCAGCAGTGAAACTGGGATCCGGACCTACGAGCAGTACTTC; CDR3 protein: CASSETGIRTYEQYF
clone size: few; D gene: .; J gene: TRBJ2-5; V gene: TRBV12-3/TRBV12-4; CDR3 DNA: TGTGCCAGCAGTTTATCCGGCAGGACAGACCAAGAGACCCAGTACTTC; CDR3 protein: CASSLSGRTDQETQYF